The TCR beta chain described here comes from a study of T cells in Graves' hyperthyroidism and ophthalmopathy. V was pared by 3 bases and J by 6 bases, with 7 bases of the junction left unmatched. The CDR3 totals 13 residues. Per the germline V gene, CDR1 is DFQATT and CDR2 is SNEGSKA (reference sequence). Overall study results and limits: Model-based prediction identified ophthalmopathy a median about 6 months prior to its onset.

There were TCR beta CDR3 regions amplified from RNA transcripts. Initially, a first-round RT-PCR of the TCR CDR3 employed the HTBI primer set. TCRdb ran MiXCR on the multiplex PCR reads and lists one entry per CDR3 protein. The data contain roughly 290,000 distinct CDR3 sequences, over 15% of them singletons. This clonotype was observed at least ten times. Its antigen is not known. This receptor was identified in an older woman with Graves' ophthalmopathy. Sample: blood. The chain recombines TRBV20-1 with TRBJ1-2, with 7 bases aligning to TRBD1. CDR3 residues: CSASHGTADGYTF. In DNA, the CDR3 is TGCAGTGCTAGCCATGGGACAGCTGATGGCTACACCTTC.